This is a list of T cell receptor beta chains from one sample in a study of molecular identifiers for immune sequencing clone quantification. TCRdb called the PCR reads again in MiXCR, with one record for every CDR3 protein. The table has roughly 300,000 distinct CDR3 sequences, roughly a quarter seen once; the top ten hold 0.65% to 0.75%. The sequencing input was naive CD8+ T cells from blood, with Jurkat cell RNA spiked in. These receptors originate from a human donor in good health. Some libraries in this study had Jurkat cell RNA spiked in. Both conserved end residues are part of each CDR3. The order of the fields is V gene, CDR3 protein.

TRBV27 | CASSPLGGNQETQYF
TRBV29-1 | CSVEDQGGWYGYTF
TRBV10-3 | CAISEGGAEAFF
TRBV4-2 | CASSGILSSGANVLTF
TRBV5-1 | CASSLEPGVSYEQYF
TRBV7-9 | CASSPTGCEQYF
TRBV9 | CASSVQLTGSDYGYTF
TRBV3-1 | CASSPEVADTQYF
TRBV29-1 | CSVGGWTEAFF
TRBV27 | CASSLALHYEQYF
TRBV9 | CASSVGQGANNEQFF
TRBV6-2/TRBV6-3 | CASSRYTEAFF
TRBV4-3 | CASSPGTGFLDEQFF
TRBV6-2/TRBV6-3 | CASSYSSKTDNYGYTF
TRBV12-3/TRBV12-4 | CASSLPDRGLGNQPQHF
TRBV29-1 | CSVEGLAGGYEQYF
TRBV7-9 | CASSLVRVTGTNQPQHF